A single sample is the source of the 6 T cell receptor beta chains below, sequenced in a study of cytomegalovirus exposure and HLA in healthy donors. Both 60 Vbeta primers and 13 Jbeta primers went into the PCR. Here immunoSEQ multiplex PCR was the method, and the copy in TCRdb shows in-frame clones only, minus some. The data show 150,000 to 190,000 clones, approximately 82% seen once. Sequenced material: PBMCs. The receptors originated from a woman aged 45-60 years in good health and CMV-seropositive.

This clone was observed a handful of times. The genes are TRBV2 and TRBJ2-7; no clear D. Germline CDR1 and CDR2: SNHLY and FYNNEI. With 6 bases removed from V and 1 base from J, the gap between germline ends came to 7 bases. The CDR3 length is 12 residues. The CDR3 here is CASREFSYEQYF. Written as DNA, the CDR3 is TGTGCCAGCAGGGAGTTTTCCTACGAGCAGTACTTC.

V is TRBV19 and J is TRBJ1-3, with 7 bases that match TRBD1. CDR3 size: 16 residues. J lost 0 bases, V lost 4 bases, and 6 bases had no gene match. Germline lookup yields CDR1 LNHDA and CDR2 SQIVND (reference sequence). CDR3 DNA: TGTGCCAGTAGTAGGGACAGCACTACCTCTGGAAACACCATATATTTT. Encoded protein: CASSRDSTTSGNTIYF.

The chain is built from TRBV29-1 and TRBJ2-2; 10 nucleotides agree with TRBD2. CDR1 and CDR2 from the germline V gene are SQVTM and ANQGSEA. V trimming: 0 bases; J trimming: 7 bases; junction bases outside the gene matches: 8. This CDR3 spans 16 amino acids. CDR3 DNA sequence: TGCAGCGTTGAAGATTCCAGCGGGGGGGTTATCGGGGAGCTGTTTTTT. Translating it yields CSVEDSSGGVIGELFF.

This clone was counted once. J is TRBJ1-1 and V is TRBV29-1; possible D gene TRBD1, 6 bases. The CDR3 runs 14 residues. V was cut by 3 bases and J by 7 bases, with 18 bases left in between. Germline V gene data show CDR1 as SQVTM and CDR2 as ANQGSEA. Here the CDR3 reads CSVEGTTGSGEAFF. CDR3 DNA: TGCAGCGTTGAGGGCACGACAGGTTCGGGTGAAGCTTTCTTT. Supplemented by reference TRBV29-1 and TRBJ1-1, the full variable domain reads SAVISQKPSRDICQRGTSLTIQCQVDSQVTMMFWYRQQPGQSLTLIATANQGSEATYESGFVIDKFPISRPNLTFSTLTVSNMSPEDSSIYLCSVEGTTGSGEAFFGQGTRLTVV.

The chain is built from TRBV30 and TRBJ1-1; no definite D call. The germline gives CDR1 GTSNPN, CDR2 SVGIG (reference sequence). This CDR3 is 18 amino acids long. Between the trimmed V and J ends, which lost 1 base and 4 bases, there was a span of 25 bases. CDR3 sequence reads: CAWSAGFPISPGGTEAFF. In nucleotides, the CDR3 is TGTGCCTGGAGTGCCGGGTTTCCGATCTCACCCGGAGGCACTGAAGCTTTCTTT.

The chain recombines TRBV2 with TRBJ2-2, with TRBD1 matching 11 bases. Germline V gene lookup returns CDR1 SNHLY and CDR2 FYNNEI. V gave up 7 bases and J gave up 6 bases; unmatched junction bases: 7. The CDR3 totals 15 residues. CDR3 sequence (DNA): TGTGCCAGCACCGAAGGGACAGGGGGGTCCGGGGAGCTGTTTTTT. Translation gives CASTEGTGGSGELFF.